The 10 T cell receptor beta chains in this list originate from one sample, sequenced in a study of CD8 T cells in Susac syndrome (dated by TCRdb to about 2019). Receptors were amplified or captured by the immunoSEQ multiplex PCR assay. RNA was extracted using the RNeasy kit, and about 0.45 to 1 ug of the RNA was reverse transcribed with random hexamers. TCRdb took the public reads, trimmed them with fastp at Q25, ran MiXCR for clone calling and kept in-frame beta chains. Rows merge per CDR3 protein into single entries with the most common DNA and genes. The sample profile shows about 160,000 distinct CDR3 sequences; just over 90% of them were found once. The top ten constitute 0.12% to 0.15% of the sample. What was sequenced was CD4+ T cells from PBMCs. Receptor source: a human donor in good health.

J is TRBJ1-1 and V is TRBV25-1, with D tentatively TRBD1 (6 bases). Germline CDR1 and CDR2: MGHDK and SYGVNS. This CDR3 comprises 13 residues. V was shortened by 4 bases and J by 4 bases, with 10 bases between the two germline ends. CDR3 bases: TGTGCCAGCAGTGGGAAGGGGGGCACTGAAGCTTTCTTT. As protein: CASSGKGGTEAFF.

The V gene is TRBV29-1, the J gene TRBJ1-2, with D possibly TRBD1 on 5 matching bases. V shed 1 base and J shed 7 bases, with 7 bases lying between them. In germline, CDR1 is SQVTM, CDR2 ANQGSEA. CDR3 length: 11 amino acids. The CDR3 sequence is CSVEGGGGYTF. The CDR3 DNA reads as TGCAGCGTTGAAGGGGGGGGTGGCTACACCTTC.

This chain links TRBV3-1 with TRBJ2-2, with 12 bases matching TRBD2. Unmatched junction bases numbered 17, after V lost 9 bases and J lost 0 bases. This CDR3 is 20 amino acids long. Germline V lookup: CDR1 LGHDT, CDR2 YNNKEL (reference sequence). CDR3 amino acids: CASRGGLAGRRSANTGELFF. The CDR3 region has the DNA TGTGCCAGTAGAGGAGGACTAGCGGGGAGGAGGTCTGCGAACACCGGGGAGCTGTTTTTT.

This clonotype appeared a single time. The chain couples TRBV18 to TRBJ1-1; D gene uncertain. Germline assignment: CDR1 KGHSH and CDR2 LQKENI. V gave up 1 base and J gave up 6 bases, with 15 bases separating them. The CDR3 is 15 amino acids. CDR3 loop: CASSPRHSQRAEAFF. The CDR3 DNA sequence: TGTGCCAGCTCACCACGTCACAGTCAGAGGGCTGAAGCTTTCTTT.

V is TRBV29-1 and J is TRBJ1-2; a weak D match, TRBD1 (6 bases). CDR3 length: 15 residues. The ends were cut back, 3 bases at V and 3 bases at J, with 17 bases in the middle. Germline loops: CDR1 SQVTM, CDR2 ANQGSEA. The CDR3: CSVEKGTRADYGYTF. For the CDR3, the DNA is TGCAGCGTTGAGAAAGGGACACGTGCCGACTATGGCTACACCTTC.

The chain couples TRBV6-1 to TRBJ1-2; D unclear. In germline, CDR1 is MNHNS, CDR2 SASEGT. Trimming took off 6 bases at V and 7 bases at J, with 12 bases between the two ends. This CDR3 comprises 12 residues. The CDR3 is CASSYWTGGYTF. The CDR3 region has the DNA TGTGCCAGCAGCTACTGGACGGGTGGCTACACCTTC.

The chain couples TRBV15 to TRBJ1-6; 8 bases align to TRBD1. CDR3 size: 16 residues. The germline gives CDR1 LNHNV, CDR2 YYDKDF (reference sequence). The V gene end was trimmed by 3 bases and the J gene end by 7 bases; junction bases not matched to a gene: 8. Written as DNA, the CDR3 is TGTGCCACCAGCAGGGTAAAAGGACAGGGCAATTCACCCCTCCACTTT. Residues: CATSRVKGQGNSPLHF.

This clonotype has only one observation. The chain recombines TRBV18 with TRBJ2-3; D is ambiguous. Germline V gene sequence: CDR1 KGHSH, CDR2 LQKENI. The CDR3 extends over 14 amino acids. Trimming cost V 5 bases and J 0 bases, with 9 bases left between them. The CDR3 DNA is TGTGCCAGCTCAGAACAGTATAGCACAGATACGCAGTATTTT. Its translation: CASSEQYSTDTQYF.

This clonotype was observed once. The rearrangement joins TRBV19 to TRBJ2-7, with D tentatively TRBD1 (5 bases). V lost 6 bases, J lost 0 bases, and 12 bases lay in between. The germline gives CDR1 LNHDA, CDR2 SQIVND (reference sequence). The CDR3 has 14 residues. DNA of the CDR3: TGTGCCAGTAGCCGACAGTCCAGCTCCTACGAGCAGTACTTC. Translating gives CASSRQSSSYEQYF.

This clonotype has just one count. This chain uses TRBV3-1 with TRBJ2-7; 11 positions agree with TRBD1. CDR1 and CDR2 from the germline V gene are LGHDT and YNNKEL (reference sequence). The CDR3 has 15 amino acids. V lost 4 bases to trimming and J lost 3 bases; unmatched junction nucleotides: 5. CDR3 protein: CASSPQGQGDYEQYF. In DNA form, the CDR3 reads TGTGCCAGCAGCCCACAGGGACAGGGGGACTACGAGCAGTACTTC.